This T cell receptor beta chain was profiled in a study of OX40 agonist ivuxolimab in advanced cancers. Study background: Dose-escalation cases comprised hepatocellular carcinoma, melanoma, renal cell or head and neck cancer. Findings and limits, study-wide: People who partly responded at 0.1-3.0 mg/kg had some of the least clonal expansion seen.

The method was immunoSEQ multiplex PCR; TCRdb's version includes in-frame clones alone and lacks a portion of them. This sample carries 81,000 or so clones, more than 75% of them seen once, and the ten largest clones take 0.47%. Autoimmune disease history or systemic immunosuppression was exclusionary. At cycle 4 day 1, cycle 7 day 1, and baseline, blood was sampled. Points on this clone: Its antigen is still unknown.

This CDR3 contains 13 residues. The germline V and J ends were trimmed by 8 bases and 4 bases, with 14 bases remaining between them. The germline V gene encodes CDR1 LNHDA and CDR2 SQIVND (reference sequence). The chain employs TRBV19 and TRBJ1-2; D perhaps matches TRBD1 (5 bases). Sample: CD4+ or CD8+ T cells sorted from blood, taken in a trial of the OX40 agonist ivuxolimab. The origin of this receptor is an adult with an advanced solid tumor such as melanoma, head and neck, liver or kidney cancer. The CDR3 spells CASREAGLYGYTF. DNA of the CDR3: TGTGCCAGTCGGGAGGCGGGACTCTATGGCTACACCTTC.